The present T cell receptor beta chain was sequenced within a study of cytomegalovirus exposure and HLA in healthy donors (dated by TCRdb to about 2017). For context, the study as a whole: According to a later analysis, one platform produced both the 120 validation repertoires and the approximately 600 repertoires of the first cohort. The study aimed to test whether signatures of past pathogen exposure could be identified by cataloging public T cell receptors. To predict cytomegalovirus infection status, the study brought together high-throughput TCR immunosequencing, statistical association of individual TCRs with disease status, and machine learning. Along with the approximately 650-subject first cohort, a separate validation cohort of 120 different subjects was used. Study-level results and caveats: Most TCR sequences were observed very rarely across donors, whereas some public TCRs were present in many individuals. Of the cluster scores, 94% were above 0 in a later analysis, which found that TCRs clustered in the first cohort also tended to co-occur in the 130 or so validation repertoires. A total of 150 to 200 TCR beta chains were listed by the study as associated with cytomegalovirus. A later analysis had no HLA typing for the validation cohort, so co-occurrence there was scored across all 110 or so repertoires. The authors suggested that the approach could potentially be extended to other disease states and immunological phenotypes. The classifier was reported to diagnose cytomegalovirus status with high specificity and sensitivity in both the original cohort and the validation cohort. A few of the identified cytomegalovirus-associated TCR beta chains were confirmed in vitro to be specific for cytomegalovirus antigens.

On this clone: Its antigen is currently not known. Nothing much larger sits one base from this clone, and base qualities are not available.

V is pared back by 0 bases and J by 1 base, with 13 bases lying between the germline termini. CDR1 and CDR2, per the germline V gene, are MNHEY and SVGAGI. The CDR3 numbers 16 residues from cysteine through phenylalanine. Only the CDR3 DNA is retained, 48 bases long and in frame from the first base. The donors were included in the validation cohort of 120 subjects, a group kept apart from the approximately 670-subject first cohort. The method was the immunoSEQ multiplex PCR assay. Concerning the study's data processing: A statistical classification framework was built for diagnosing cytomegalovirus status from the catalog of TCR beta chain sequences. TCRdb took this table from immuneACCESS and kept in-frame rearrangements with V and J called. Such tables lack part of the clones; where checked against another copy, unresolved V genes explain under half of the gap, and the rest is unexplained. That table gives V, J and clone size, and the DNA gave D and trimming. In all, the sample holds about 220,000 clones, and around four fifths of those were seen once. The ten largest make up 11% to 15% of the sample.

The clonotype originates from a woman under 40 in good health and CMV-seropositive. The sample was PBMCs. The V and J genes are TRBV6-5 and TRBJ2-7; the D gene may be TRBD1 or TRBD2, since each aligns over 5 bases. The DNA sequence is TGTGCCAGCAGTTACTCATACGGGGCCCCTTCCTACGAGCAGTACTTC. This codes for CASSYSYGAPSYEQYF.